A single sample gave rise to the 5 T cell receptor beta chains below, sequenced in a study of blood T cells in healthy people across ages. Then a second PCR, running roughly 7 to 11 cycles, was carried out with a sample-barcoded 5' primer and a J-beta primer mix. TCRdb itself ran the 5' RACE reads through MiXCR, one entry per CDR3 protein. The sample yields under 1,100,000 distinct CDR3 sequences, about 23% seen once. This sample was also put to use in a study of T cells of mothers and their children.

Material for sequencing was blood. The origin of the receptors is a girl aged 2 to 9 in good health.

The chain recombines TRBV11-2 with TRBJ2-5; 12 bases fit TRBD2. This CDR3 is built from 17 residues. Germline V CDR1 and CDR2: SGHAT, FQNNGV. The ends lost 1 base at V and 3 bases at J; junction bases unmatched: 6. The CDR3 coding sequence is TGTGCCAGCAGCTTAGGACTAGCGGGAGCGGGCGAAGAGACCCAGTACTTC. Translating gives CASSLGLAGAGEETQYF.

V gene TRBV4-3 combines with J gene TRBJ2-1; D gene unclear. Germline V gene data show CDR1 as LGHNA and CDR2 as YSLEER. This CDR3 has 17 residues. Trimming cost V 0 bases and J 4 bases, with 16 bases left between them. For the CDR3, the DNA is TGCGCCAGCAGCCAAGATCAGGAGTTAGGTGCTTACAATGAGCAGTTCTTC. Its translation: CASSQDQELGAYNEQFF.

This chain joins TRBV6-5 and TRBJ2-7, with a tentative D call TRBD1 (5 bases). Germline CDR1 and CDR2: MNHEY and SVGAGI. The V end was cut by 5 bases, the J end by 7 bases, with 15 bases between. CDR3 size: 13 residues. The CDR3 DNA reads TGTGCCAGCAGTGCAACAGGATTACGTGAGCAGTACTTC. Its translation is CASSATGLREQYF.

This clonotype occurred a few times. Written as DNA, the CDR3 is TGTGCCAGCAGCCACGTGGACAGGGTCGGCGATGAGCAGTTCTTC. Translating gives CASSHVDRVGDEQFF. The genes are TRBV7-9 and TRBJ2-1; 8 nucleotides line up with TRBD1. The CDR3 has 15 residues. Germline CDR1 SEHNR, CDR2 FQNEAQ (reference sequence). Trimming took 5 bases from V and 8 from J; bases not matched to a gene: 11.

The chain links TRBV20-1 to TRBJ1-2, with D possibly being TRBD1 (6 bases). The length of the CDR3 is 13 residues. Germline assignment: CDR1 DFQATT and CDR2 SNEGSKA (reference sequence). The V end was cut by 2 bases, the J end by 3 bases, with 10 bases between. The CDR3 sequence is CSARHRDHYGYTF. The CDR3 coding sequence is TGCAGTGCTAGACACAGGGATCACTATGGCTACACCTTC.